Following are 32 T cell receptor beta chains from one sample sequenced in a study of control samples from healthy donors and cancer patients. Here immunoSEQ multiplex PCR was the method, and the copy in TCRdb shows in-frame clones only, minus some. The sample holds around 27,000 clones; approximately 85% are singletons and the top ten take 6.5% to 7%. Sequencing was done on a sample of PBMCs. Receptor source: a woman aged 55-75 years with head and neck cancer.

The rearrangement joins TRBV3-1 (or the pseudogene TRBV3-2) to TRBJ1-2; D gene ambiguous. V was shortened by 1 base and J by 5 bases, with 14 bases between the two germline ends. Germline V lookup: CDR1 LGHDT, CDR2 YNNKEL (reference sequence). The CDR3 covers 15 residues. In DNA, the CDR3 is TGTGCCAGCAGCCAAGCGACTGCCCAATGGTATGGCTACACCTTC. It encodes CASSQATAQWYGYTF.

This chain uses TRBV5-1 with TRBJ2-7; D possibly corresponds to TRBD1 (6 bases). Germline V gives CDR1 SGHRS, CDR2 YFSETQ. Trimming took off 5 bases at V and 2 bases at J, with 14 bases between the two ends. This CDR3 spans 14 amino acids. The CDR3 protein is CASSPDSSTYEQYF. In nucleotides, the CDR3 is TGCGCCAGCAGTCCGGACAGTTCTACCTACGAGCAGTACTTC.

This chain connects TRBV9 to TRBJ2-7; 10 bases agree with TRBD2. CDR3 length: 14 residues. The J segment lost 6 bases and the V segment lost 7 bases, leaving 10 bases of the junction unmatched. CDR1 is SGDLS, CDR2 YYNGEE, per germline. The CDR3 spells CASGKAGGRAEQYF. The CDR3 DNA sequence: TGTGCCAGCGGAAAAGCGGGGGGGCGGGCCGAGCAGTACTTC.

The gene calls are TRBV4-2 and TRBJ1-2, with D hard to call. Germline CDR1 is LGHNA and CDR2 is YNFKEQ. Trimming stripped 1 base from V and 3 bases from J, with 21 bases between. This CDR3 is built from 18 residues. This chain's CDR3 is CASSQASLVLDGYYGYTF. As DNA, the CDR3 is TGTGCCAGCAGCCAAGCTTCTTTAGTCTTGGACGGATACTATGGCTACACCTTC.

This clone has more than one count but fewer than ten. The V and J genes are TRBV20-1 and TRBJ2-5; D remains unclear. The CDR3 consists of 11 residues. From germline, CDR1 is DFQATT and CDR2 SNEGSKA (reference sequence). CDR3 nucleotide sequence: TGCACCGCGGAACATCAAGAGACCCAGTACTTC. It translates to CTAEHQETQYF.

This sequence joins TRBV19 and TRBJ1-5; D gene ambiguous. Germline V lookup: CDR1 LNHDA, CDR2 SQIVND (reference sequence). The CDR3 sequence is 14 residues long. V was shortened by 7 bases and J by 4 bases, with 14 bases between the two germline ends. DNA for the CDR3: TGTGCCAGTACCCCTGTTGGGGAAAATCAGCCCCAGCATTTT. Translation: CASTPVGENQPQHF.

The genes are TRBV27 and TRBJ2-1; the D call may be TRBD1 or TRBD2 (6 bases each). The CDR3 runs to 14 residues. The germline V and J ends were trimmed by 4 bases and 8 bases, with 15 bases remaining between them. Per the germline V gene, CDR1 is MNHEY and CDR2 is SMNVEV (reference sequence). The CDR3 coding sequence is TGTGCCAGCAGTTGGGGGGCCGCCGGGGATGAGCAGTTCTTC. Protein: CASSWGAAGDEQFF.

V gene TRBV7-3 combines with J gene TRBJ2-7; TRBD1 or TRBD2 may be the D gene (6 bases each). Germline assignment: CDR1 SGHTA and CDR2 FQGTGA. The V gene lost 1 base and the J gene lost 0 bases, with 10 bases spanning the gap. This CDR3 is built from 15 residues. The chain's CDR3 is CASSLMGGFSYEQYF. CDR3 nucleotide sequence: TGTGCCAGCAGCTTAATGGGGGGCTTCTCCTACGAGCAGTACTTC.

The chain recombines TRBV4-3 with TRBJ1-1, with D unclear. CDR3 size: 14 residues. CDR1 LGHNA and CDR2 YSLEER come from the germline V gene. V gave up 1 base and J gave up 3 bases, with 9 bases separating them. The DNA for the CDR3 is TGCGCCAGCAGCCAAGGACGGTATGACACTGAAGCTTTCTTT. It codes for CASSQGRYDTEAFF.

In DNA form, the CDR3 reads TGTGCCAGCAGATCGGACTTTTACGAGCAGTACTTC. It codes for CASRSDFYEQYF. This chain connects TRBV6-5 to TRBJ2-7, with a tentative D call TRBD2 (5 bases). Germline CDR1 is MNHEY and CDR2 is SVGAGI. The length of the CDR3 is 12 residues. V was shortened by 6 bases and J by 4 bases, with 10 bases between the two germline ends.

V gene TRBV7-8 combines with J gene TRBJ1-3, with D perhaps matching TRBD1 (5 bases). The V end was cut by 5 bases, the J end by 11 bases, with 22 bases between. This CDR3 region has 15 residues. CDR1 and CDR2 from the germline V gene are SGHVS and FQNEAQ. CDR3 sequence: CASSLKRGAPASIYF. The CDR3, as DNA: TGTGCCAGCAGCCTAAAGAGAGGGGCCCCCGCCTCCATATATTTT.

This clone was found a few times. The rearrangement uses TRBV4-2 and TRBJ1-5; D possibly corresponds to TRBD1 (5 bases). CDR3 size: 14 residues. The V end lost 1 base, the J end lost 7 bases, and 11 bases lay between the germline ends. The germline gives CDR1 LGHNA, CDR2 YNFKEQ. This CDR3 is CASSQGWGGQPQHF. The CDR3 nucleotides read TGTGCCAGCAGCCAAGGCTGGGGCGGGCAGCCCCAGCATTTT.

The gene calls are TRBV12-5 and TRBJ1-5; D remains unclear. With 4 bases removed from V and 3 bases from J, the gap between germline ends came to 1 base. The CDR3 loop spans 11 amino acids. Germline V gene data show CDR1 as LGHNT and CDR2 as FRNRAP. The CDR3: CASGYNQPQHF. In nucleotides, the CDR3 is TGTGCTAGTGGTTACAATCAGCCCCAGCATTTT.

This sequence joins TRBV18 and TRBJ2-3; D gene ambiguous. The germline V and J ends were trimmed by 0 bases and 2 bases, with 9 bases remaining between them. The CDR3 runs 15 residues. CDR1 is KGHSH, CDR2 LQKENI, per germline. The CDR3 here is CASSPPSRATDTQYF. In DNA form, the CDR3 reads TGTGCCAGCTCACCACCTAGCAGAGCCACAGATACGCAGTATTTT.

CDR3 nucleotides: TGTGCCAGCAGGGGGTTCGGGGAGCTGTTTTTT. Its translation is CASRGFGELFF. V and J are TRBV14 and TRBJ2-2; unclear D gene. The CDR3 covers 11 residues. The V and J ends lost 6 bases and 7 bases respectively, with 6 bases between them. CDR1 is SGHDN, CDR2 FVKESK, per germline.

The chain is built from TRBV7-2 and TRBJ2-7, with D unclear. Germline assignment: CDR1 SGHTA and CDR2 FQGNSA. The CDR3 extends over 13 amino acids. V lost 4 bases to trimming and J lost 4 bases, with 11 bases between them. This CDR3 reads CASSWVLRYEQYF. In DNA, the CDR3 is TGTGCCAGCAGCTGGGTATTGAGGTACGAGCAGTACTTC.

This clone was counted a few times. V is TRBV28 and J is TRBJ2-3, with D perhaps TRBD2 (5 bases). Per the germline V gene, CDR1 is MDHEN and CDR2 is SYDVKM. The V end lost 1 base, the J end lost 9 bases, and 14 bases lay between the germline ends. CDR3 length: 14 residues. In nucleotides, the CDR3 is TGTGCCAGCAGTTTATCTAGGCGGGTAGGGACGCAGTATTTT. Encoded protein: CASSLSRRVGTQYF.

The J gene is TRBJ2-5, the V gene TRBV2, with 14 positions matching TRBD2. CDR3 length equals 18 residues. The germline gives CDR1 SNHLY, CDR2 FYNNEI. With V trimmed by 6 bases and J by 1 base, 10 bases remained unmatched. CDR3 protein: CASRSGTSGGRLQETQYF. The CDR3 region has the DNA TGTGCCAGCAGATCCGGGACTAGCGGGGGCCGCCTCCAAGAGACCCAGTACTTC.

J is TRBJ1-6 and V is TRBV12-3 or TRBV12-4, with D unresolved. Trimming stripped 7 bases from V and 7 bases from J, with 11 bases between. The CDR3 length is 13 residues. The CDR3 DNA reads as TGTGCCAGCACCCCGGACTCCAATTCACCCCTCCACTTT. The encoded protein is CASTPDSNSPLHF.

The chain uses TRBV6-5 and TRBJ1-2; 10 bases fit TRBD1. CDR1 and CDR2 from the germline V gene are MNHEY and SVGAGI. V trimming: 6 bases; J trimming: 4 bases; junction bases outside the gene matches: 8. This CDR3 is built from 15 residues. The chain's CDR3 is CASSETGGGLYGYTF. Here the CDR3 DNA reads TGTGCCAGCAGCGAGACAGGGGGCGGACTCTATGGCTACACCTTC.

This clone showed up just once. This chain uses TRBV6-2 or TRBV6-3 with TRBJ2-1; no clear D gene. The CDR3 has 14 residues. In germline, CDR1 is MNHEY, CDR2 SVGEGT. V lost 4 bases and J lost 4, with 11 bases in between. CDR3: CASSSQRVYNEQFF. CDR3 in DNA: TGTGCCAGCAGTTCGCAAAGGGTGTACAATGAGCAGTTCTTC.

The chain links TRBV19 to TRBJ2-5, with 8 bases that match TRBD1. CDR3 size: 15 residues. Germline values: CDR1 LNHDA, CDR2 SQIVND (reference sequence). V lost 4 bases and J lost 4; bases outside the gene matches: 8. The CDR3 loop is CASSKNGQGTETQYF. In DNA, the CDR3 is TGTGCCAGTAGTAAAAACGGACAGGGCACAGAGACCCAGTACTTC. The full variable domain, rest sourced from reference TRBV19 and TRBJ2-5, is DGGITQSPKYLFRKEGQNVTLSCEQNLNHDAMYWYRQDPGQGLRLIYYSQIVNDFQKGDIAEGYSVSREKKESFPLTVTSAQKNPTAFYLCASSKNGQGTETQYFGPGTRLLVL.

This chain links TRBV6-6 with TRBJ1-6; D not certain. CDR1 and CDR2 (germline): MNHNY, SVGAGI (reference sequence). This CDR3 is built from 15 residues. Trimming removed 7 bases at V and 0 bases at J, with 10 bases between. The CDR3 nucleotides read TGTGCCAGCATTCGCACAGACTCCTATAATTCACCCCTCCACTTT. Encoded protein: CASIRTDSYNSPLHF.

Here the CDR3 reads CASSSPRGNEQFF. CDR3 bases: TGTGCCAGCAGTTCCCCTCGGGGGAATGAGCAGTTCTTC. V and J are TRBV7-8 and TRBJ2-1; D may be TRBD2 (6 bases). The V gene's germline CDR1 is SGHVS and CDR2 FQNEAQ. V shed 6 bases and J shed 7 bases, with 13 bases lying between them. The CDR3 extends over 13 amino acids.

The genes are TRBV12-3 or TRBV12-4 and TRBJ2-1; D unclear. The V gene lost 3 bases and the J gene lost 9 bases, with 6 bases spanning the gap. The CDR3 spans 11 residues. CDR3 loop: CASSFGVEQFF. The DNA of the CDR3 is TGTGCCAGCAGTTTTGGCGTTGAGCAGTTCTTC.

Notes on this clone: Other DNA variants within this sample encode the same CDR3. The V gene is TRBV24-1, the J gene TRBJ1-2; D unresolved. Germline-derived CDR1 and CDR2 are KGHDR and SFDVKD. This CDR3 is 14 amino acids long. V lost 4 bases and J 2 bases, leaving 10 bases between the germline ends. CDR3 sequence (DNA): TGTGCCACCAGTGACCCTACAACAAACTATGGCTACACCTTC. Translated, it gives CATSDPTTNYGYTF.

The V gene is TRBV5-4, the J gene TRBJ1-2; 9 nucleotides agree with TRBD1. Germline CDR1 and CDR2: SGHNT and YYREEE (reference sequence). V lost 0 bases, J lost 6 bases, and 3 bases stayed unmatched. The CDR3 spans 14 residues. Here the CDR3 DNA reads TGTGCCAGCAGCTTGGACAGGGGGCCAAATGGCTACACCTTC. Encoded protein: CASSLDRGPNGYTF.

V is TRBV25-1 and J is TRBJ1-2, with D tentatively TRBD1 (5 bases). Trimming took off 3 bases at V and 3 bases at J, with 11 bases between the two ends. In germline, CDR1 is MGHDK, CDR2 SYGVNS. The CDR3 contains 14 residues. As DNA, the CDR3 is TGTGCCAGCAGTGATCACGGGGCAGACTATGGCTACACCTTC. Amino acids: CASSDHGADYGYTF.

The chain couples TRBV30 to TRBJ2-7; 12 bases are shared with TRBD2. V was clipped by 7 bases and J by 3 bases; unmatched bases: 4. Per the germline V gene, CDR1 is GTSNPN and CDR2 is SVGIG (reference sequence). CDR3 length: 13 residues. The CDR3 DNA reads TGTGCCTTGACTAGCGGGAGATTCTACGAGCAGTACTTC. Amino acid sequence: CALTSGRFYEQYF. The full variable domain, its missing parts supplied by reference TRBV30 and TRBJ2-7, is SQTIHQWPATLVQPVGSPLSLECTVEGTSNPNLYWYRQAAGRGLQLLFYSVGIGQISSEVPQNLSASRPQDRQFILSSKKLLLSDSGFYLCALTSGRFYEQYFGPGTRLTVT.

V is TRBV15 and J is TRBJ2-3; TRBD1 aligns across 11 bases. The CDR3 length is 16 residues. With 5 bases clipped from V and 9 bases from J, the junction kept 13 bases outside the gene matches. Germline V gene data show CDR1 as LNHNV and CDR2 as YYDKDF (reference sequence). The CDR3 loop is CATSSLGQGDRGTQYF. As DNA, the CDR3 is TGTGCCACCAGCTCCTTGGGACAGGGGGACCGGGGCACGCAGTATTTT.

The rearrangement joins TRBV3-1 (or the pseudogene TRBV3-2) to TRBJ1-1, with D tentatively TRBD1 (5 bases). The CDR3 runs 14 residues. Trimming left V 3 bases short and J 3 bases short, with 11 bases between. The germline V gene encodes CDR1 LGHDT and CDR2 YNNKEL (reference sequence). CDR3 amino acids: CASSQLRADTEAFF. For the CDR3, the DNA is TGTGCCAGCAGCCAGCTCAGGGCAGACACTGAAGCTTTCTTT.

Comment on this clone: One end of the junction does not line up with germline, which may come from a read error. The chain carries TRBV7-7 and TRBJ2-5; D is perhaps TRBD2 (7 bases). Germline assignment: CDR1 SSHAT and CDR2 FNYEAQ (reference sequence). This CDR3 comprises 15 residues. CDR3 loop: CASTKEGGTQETQYF. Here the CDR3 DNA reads TGTGCTAGCACCAAAGAGGGGGGGACCCAAGAGACCCAGTACTTC.